These 22 T cell receptor beta chains were all obtained from the same sample, sequenced in a study of cytomegalovirus exposure and HLA in healthy donors. Both 60 Vbeta primers and 13 Jbeta primers went into the PCR. Repertoires were generated with immunoSEQ multiplex PCR, while TCRdb's copy carries only in-frame clones and drops some. This sample contains 38,000 or so clones. The material sequenced was PBMCs. These TCRs come from a man between 40 and 49 years old in good health and CMV-seropositive.

The chain carries TRBV7-3 and TRBJ2-1; D gene ambiguous. CDR1 is SGHTA and CDR2 is FQGTGA in the germline V gene. The CDR3 runs 11 residues. Trimming removed 5 bases from V and 6 bases from J, with 5 bases in between. The CDR3 loop is CASSLSNEQFF. The CDR3 DNA is TGTGCCAGCAGCCTCTCCAATGAGCAGTTCTTC.

V is TRBV19 and J is TRBJ2-3; no definite D call. This CDR3 is built from 13 residues. V lost 4 bases and J 2 bases, leaving 7 bases between the germline ends. Per the germline V gene, CDR1 is LNHDA and CDR2 is SQIVND (reference sequence). The CDR3 DNA sequence: TGTGCCAGTAGTACGTACATCACAGATACGCAGTATTTT. Its protein is CASSTYITDTQYF. Filled out from reference TRBV19 and TRBJ2-3, the complete variable domain reads DGGITQSPKYLFRKEGQNVTLSCEQNLNHDAMYWYRQDPGQGLRLIYYSQIVNDFQKGDIAEGYSVSREKKESFPLTVTSAQKNPTAFYLCASSTYITDTQYFGPGTRLTVL.

The V gene is TRBV4-1, the J gene TRBJ1-5, with D hard to call. Between the trimmed V and J ends, which lost 1 base and 3 bases, there was a span of 7 bases. Germline assignment: CDR1 MGHRA and CDR2 YSYEKL. The CDR3 has 14 residues. CDR3 amino acids: CASSQGTANQPQHF. CDR3 sequence (DNA): TGCGCCAGCAGCCAAGGCACAGCCAATCAGCCCCAGCATTTT.

This rearrangement joins TRBV12-5 to TRBJ2-1; 7 nucleotides align to TRBD1. Trimming cost V 5 bases and J 3 bases; bases outside gene matches: 7. This CDR3 has 15 residues. Germline CDR1 and CDR2: LGHNT and FRNRAP. The CDR3 is CASGPGQVYYNEQFF. The DNA of the CDR3 is TGTGCTAGTGGTCCTGGACAGGTCTACTACAATGAGCAGTTCTTC.

The V call is TRBV5-4, the J call TRBJ2-5; tentative D call: TRBD2 (5 bases). The length of the CDR3 is 15 residues. Trimming left V 3 bases short and J 3 bases short, with 15 bases between. Per the germline V gene, CDR1 is SGHNT and CDR2 is YYREEE (reference sequence). The CDR3 DNA sequence: TGTGCCAGCAGCTCGGGAAGGACCGATAAAGAGACCCAGTACTTC. It is translated as CASSSGRTDKETQYF.

CDR3 sequence reads: CASSLSRVNEQYF. CDR3 coding DNA: TGTGCCAGCAGCTTAAGCAGGGTCAACGAGCAGTACTTC. This chain links TRBV7-6 with TRBJ2-7, with D perhaps TRBD1 (5 bases). Germline CDR1 and CDR2: SGHVS and FNYEAQ. V was clipped by 2 bases and J by 5 bases, with 10 bases between them. The length of the CDR3 is 13 residues.

The rearrangement links TRBV10-3 to TRBJ2-2, with 10 nucleotides matching TRBD2. The CDR3 consists of 12 residues. Germline V gene data show CDR1 as ENHRY and CDR2 as SYGVKD. V gave up 6 bases and J gave up 10 bases; unmatched junction bases: 2. CDR3 amino acids: CAISGTSVELFF. The CDR3 nucleotides are TGTGCCATCAGCGGGACTAGCGTGGAGCTGTTTTTT.

The chain's CDR3 is CASSGDRRNEQFF. Here the CDR3 DNA reads TGTGCCAGTAGCGGGGACAGACGCAATGAGCAGTTCTTC. This sequence joins TRBV19 and TRBJ2-1; 7 nucleotides match TRBD1. CDR3 size: 13 residues. V lost 6 bases to trimming and J lost 6 bases; unmatched junction nucleotides: 5. Germline CDR1 reads LNHDA; CDR2 reads SQIVND (reference sequence).

This chain's CDR3 is CASRSTSGDYNEQFF. CDR3 bases: TGTGCCAGCAGGTCAACTAGCGGCGATTACAATGAGCAGTTCTTC. The chain recombines TRBV5-4 with TRBJ2-1, with TRBD2 identical over 8 bases. The CDR3 spans 15 residues. The germline V gene has CDR1 SGHNT and CDR2 YYREEE (reference sequence). V lost 5 bases to trimming and J lost 4 bases; unmatched junction nucleotides: 8.

V is TRBV6-1 and J is TRBJ1-1; D uncertain. Trimming stripped 5 bases from V and 1 base from J, with 11 bases between. The CDR3 sequence is 14 residues long. Per germline, CDR1 MNHNS and CDR2 SASEGT. CDR3 nucleotide sequence: TGTGCCAGCAGTCCCCTCACAGAGAACACTGAAGCTTTCTTT. Translation: CASSPLTENTEAFF.

The chain combines TRBV11-3 with TRBJ2-1; TRBD1 matches at 12 bases. The CDR3 is 14 amino acids. Germline CDR1 SGHNT, CDR2 YENEEA. J gave up 7 bases and V 6 bases, and 4 bases lay outside the gene matches. Here the CDR3 DNA reads TGTGCCAGCAGGACGGGACAGGGGGCGAATGAGCAGTTCTTC. Encoded protein: CASRTGQGANEQFF.

The chain employs TRBV19 and TRBJ1-2; D possibly corresponds to TRBD1 (6 bases). CDR3 length: 14 amino acids. Germline CDR1 is LNHDA and CDR2 is SQIVND (reference sequence). Trimming took off 4 bases at V and 0 bases at J, with 9 bases between the two ends. CDR3 amino acids: CASSTRQANYGYTF. The CDR3, as DNA: TGTGCCAGTAGTACCCGACAGGCTAACTATGGCTACACCTTC.

The rearrangement uses TRBV5-4 and TRBJ2-3, with D possibly being TRBD1 (6 bases). The CDR3 runs 16 residues. Trimming left V 0 bases short and J 0 bases short, with 11 bases between. Per germline, CDR1 SGHNT and CDR2 YYREEE (reference sequence). DNA of the CDR3: TGTGCCAGCAGCTTGGCCGGACAGTTAAGCACAGATACGCAGTATTTT. As protein: CASSLAGQLSTDTQYF. Complete variable domain (other parts from reference TRBV5-4 and TRBJ2-3): ETGVTQSPTHLIKTRGQQVTLRCSSQSGHNTVSWYQQALGQGPQFIFQYYREEENGRGNFPPRFSGLQFPNYSSELNVNALELDDSALYLCASSLAGQLSTDTQYFGPGTRLTVL.

The chain uses TRBV30 and TRBJ1-5; D possibly corresponds to TRBD1 (5 bases). Per the germline V gene, CDR1 is GTSNPN and CDR2 is SVGIG (reference sequence). This CDR3 has 13 residues. Trimming took 2 bases from V and 5 from J, leaving 10 bases between them. CDR3 amino acids: CAWSPGGDQPQHF. The CDR3, as DNA: TGTGCCTGGAGTCCGGGAGGGGATCAGCCCCAGCATTTT. The full variable domain, rest sourced from reference TRBV30 and TRBJ1-5, is SQTIHQWPATLVQPVGSPLSLECTVEGTSNPNLYWYRQAAGRGLQLLFYSVGIGQISSEVPQNLSASRPQDRQFILSSKKLLLSDSGFYLCAWSPGGDQPQHFGDGTRLSIL.

The V call is TRBV7-2, the J call TRBJ2-1; TRBD1 aligns across 9 bases. Germline values: CDR1 SGHTA, CDR2 FQGNSA. The CDR3 runs 14 residues. Trimming removed 5 bases from V and 7 bases from J; junction bases left unmatched: 6. The CDR3 DNA reads as TGTGCCAGCAGCCCCGGACAGGGGCAAAATGAGCAGTTCTTC. Amino acid sequence: CASSPGQGQNEQFF.

The rearrangement links TRBV9 to TRBJ2-1; 10 nucleotides match TRBD1. Per the germline V gene, CDR1 is SGDLS and CDR2 is YYNGEE. V was clipped by 0 bases and J by 1 base; unmatched bases: 1. This CDR3 is built from 16 residues. CDR3 loop: CASSVEGQGSYNEQFF. DNA for the CDR3: TGTGCCAGCAGCGTAGAGGGACAGGGGTCCTACAATGAGCAGTTCTTC.

This chain links TRBV5-8 with TRBJ2-7; TRBD2 matches at 10 bases. CDR1 SGHTS and CDR2 YDEGEE come from the germline V gene. J lost 5 bases, V lost 0 bases, and 5 bases had no gene match. There are 15 residues in the CDR3. This chain's CDR3 is CASSLGLAGVHEQYF. CDR3 sequence (DNA): TGTGCCAGCAGCTTGGGTCTAGCGGGAGTCCACGAGCAGTACTTC.

Regarding this clone: Other DNA sequences within the sample encode an identical CDR3. The chain couples TRBV30 to TRBJ1-1; maybe TRBD1 (5 bases). CDR1 and CDR2 from the germline V gene are GTSNPN and SVGIG (reference sequence). The CDR3 has 13 residues. Trimming cost V 2 bases and J 2 bases, with 9 bases left between them. CDR3: CAWSKQENTEAFF. As DNA, the CDR3 is TGTGCCTGGAGTAAACAGGAAAACACTGAAGCTTTCTTT.

The chain carries TRBV11-3 and TRBJ2-5; 7 bases are shared with TRBD2. The CDR3 has 14 residues. After removal of 4 bases from V and 4 bases from J, the junction contained 6 bases not matched to a gene. CDR1 is SGHNT, CDR2 YENEEA, per germline. The CDR3 DNA is TGTGCCAGCAGCTCTGATCCGGGAGGAGAGACCCAGTACTTC. Translated: CASSSDPGGETQYF.

The chain is built from TRBV6-1 and TRBJ2-3, with D unresolved. This CDR3 has 14 amino acids. The germline gives CDR1 MNHNS, CDR2 SASEGT. V lost 5 bases and J lost 0, with 9 bases in between. The CDR3: CASSPLPSTDTQYF. In DNA form, the CDR3 reads TGTGCCAGCAGTCCCCTACCCAGCACAGATACGCAGTATTTT.

The V call is TRBV11-3, the J call TRBJ2-7; the match to TRBD1 covers 8 bases. The CDR3 contains 15 residues. CDR1 and CDR2 from the germline V gene are SGHNT and YENEEA. Unmatched junction bases numbered 8, after V lost 3 bases and J lost 4 bases. The CDR3 sequence: CASSFSGTGGYEQYF. CDR3 DNA: TGTGCCAGCAGCTTCTCCGGGACAGGAGGTTACGAGCAGTACTTC. The full variable domain, with the rest looked up from reference TRBV11-3 and TRBJ2-7, is EAGVVQSPRYKIIEKKQPVAFWCNPISGHNTLYWYLQNLGQGPELLIRYENEEAVDDSQLPKDRFSAERLKGVDSTLKIQPAELGDSAVYLCASSFSGTGGYEQYFGPGTRLTVT.

The chain carries TRBV19 and TRBJ1-5, with TRBD1 matching over 7 bases. Germline V lookup: CDR1 LNHDA, CDR2 SQIVND (reference sequence). The CDR3 loop spans 15 amino acids. V shed 5 bases, J shed 6 bases, and the junction held 10 bases outside the gene matches. The CDR3 sequence is CASSSGTGDGQPQHF. CDR3 nucleotide sequence: TGTGCCAGTAGTTCCGGCACAGGGGATGGTCAGCCCCAGCATTTT.